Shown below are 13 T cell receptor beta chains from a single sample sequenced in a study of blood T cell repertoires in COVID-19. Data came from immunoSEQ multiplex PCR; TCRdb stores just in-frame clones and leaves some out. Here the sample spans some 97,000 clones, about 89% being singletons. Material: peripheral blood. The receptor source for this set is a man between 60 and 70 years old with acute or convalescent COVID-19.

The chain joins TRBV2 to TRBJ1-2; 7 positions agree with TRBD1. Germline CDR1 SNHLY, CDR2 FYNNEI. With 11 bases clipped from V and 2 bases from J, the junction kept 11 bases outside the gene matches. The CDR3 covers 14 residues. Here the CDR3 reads CAFSKGAGNYGYTF. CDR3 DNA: TGTGCCTTCTCTAAGGGGGCTGGGAACTATGGCTACACCTTC.

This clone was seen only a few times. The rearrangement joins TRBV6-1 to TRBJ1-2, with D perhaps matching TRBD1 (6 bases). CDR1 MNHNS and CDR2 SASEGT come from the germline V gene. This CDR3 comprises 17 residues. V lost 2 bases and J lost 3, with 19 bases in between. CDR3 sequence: CASSEQGHLRSYYGYTF. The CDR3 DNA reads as TGTGCCAGCAGTGAACAGGGGCACCTCCGTTCCTACTATGGCTACACCTTC.

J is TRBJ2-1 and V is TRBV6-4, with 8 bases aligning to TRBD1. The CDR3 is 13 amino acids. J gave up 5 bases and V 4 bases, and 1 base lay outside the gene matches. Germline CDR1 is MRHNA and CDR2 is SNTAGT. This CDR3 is CASSVDRDNEQFF. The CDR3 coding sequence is TGTGCCAGCAGTGTGGACAGGGACAATGAGCAGTTCTTC.

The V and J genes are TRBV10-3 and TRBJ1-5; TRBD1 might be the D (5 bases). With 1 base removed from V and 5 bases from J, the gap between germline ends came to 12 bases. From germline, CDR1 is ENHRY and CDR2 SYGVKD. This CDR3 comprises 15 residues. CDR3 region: CAISEYGGGDQPQHF. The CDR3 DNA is TGTGCCATCAGTGAGTACGGGGGTGGGGATCAGCCCCAGCATTTT.

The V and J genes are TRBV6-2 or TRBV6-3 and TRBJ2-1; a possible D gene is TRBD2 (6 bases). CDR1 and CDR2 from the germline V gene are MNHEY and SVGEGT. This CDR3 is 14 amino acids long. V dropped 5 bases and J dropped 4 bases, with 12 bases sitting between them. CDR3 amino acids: CASSAPRDYNEQFF. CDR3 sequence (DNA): TGTGCCAGCAGTGCTCCGCGGGATTACAATGAGCAGTTCTTC.

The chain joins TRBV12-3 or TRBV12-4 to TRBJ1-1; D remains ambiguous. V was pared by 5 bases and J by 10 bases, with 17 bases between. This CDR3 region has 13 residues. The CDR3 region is CASSQAWASLAFF. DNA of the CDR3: TGTGCCAGCAGTCAGGCTTGGGCTTCTTTAGCTTTCTTT.

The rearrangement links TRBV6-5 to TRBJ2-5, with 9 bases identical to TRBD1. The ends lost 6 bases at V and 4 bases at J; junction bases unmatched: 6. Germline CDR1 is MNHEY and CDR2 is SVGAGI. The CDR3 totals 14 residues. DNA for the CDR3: TGTGCCAGCAGAAATACAGGGGGCGCAGAGACCCAGTACTTC. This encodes CASRNTGGAETQYF.

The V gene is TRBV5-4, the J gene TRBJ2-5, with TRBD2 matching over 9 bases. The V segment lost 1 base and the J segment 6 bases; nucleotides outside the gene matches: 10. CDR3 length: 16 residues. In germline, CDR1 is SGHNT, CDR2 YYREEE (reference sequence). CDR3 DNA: TGTGCCAGCAGCTTGAATGGGCGGGAGGGCCTGAAGACCCAGTACTTC. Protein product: CASSLNGREGLKTQYF.

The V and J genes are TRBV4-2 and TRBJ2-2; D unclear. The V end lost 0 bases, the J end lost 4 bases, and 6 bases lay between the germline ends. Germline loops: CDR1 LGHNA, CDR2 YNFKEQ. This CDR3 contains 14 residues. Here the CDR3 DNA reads TGTGCCAGCAGCCAAGACTACGGCACCGGGGAGCTGTTTTTT. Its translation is CASSQDYGTGELFF.

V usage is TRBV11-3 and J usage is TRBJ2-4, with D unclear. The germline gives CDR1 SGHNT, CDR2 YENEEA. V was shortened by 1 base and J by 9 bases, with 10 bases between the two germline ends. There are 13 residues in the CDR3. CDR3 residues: CASSLAGRIIQYF. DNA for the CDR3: TGTGCCAGCAGCTTAGCTGGCAGGATCATTCAGTACTTC. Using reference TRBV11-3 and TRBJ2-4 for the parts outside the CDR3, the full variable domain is EAGVVQSPRYKIIEKKQPVAFWCNPISGHNTLYWYLQNLGQGPELLIRYENEEAVDDSQLPKDRFSAERLKGVDSTLKIQPAELGDSAVYLCASSLAGRIIQYFGAGTRLSVL.

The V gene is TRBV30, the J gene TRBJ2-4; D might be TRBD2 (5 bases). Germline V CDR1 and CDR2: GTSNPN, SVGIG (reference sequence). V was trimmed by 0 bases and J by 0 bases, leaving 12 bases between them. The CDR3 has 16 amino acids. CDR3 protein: CAWSVYSGVAKNIQYF. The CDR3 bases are TGTGCCTGGAGTGTTTACAGCGGAGTAGCCAAAAACATTCAGTACTTC.

CDR3 residues: CASSQEIPNWSGSPQTDTQYF. The CDR3 bases are TGTGCCAGCAGCCAAGAGATCCCAAACTGGAGCGGGAGCCCACAAACAGATACGCAGTATTTT. This sequence joins TRBV3-1 (or the pseudogene TRBV3-2) and TRBJ2-3; TRBD2 matches 8 bases. CDR1 is LGHDT, CDR2 YNNKEL, per germline (reference sequence). This CDR3 has 21 residues. V was clipped by 0 bases and J by 3 bases; unmatched bases: 20.

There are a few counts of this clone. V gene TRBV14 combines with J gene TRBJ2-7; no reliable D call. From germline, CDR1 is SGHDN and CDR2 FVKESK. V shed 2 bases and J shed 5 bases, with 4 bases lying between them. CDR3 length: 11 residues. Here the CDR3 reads CASSQWHEQYF. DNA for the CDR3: TGTGCCAGCAGCCAATGGCACGAGCAGTACTTC.